The present T cell receptor beta chain was sequenced within a study of patients and donors after allogeneic stem cell transplantation. TCRdb passed the RT-PCR reads through MiXCR, listing each CDR3 protein once. This table has 900,000 to 1,000,000 distinct CDR3 sequences, about a sixth appearing once. The germline V and J ends were trimmed by 8 bases and 1 base, with 14 bases remaining between them. Germline CDR1 and CDR2: SNHLY and FYNNEI. This CDR3 contains 15 residues. The TCR was taken from a human donor who was either an allogeneic HSCT recipient or a stem cell or donor lymphocyte infusion donor (not recorded which). It is not recorded whose cells these are; they may come from a transplant donor. The chain combines TRBV2 with TRBJ2-2; no reliable D call. Sequenced sample: blood, either unsorted or a sorted T cell fraction (not recorded which). This CDR3 reads CASLSESLNTGELFF. The CDR3 DNA reads TGTGCCAGCCTGTCGGAGAGCCTGAACACCGGGGAGCTGTTTTTT.